These 9 T cell receptor beta chains came from one sample sequenced in a study of blood T cell repertoires in COVID-19. Libraries were prepared by immunoSEQ multiplex PCR; TCRdb keeps only in-frame clonotypes and omits some of them. The data hold 200,000 to 300,000 clones, with about 90% observed a single time. Sample: peripheral blood. These TCRs come from a person aged 18-35 years with COVID-19, enrolled during active disease.

The chain joins TRBV19 to TRBJ1-5; 7 bases align to TRBD1. The CDR3 loop spans 15 amino acids. Germline lookup yields CDR1 LNHDA and CDR2 SQIVND (reference sequence). Losses at the gene ends were 4 bases for V and 4 bases for J; bases not matched to a gene: 7. The CDR3 reads CASSNRDSWNQPQHF. For the CDR3, the DNA is TGTGCCAGTAGTAACCGGGACAGTTGGAATCAGCCCCAGCATTTT.

The chain couples TRBV11-2 to TRBJ2-7, with D possibly being TRBD1 (6 bases). The CDR3 is 13 residues long. V was pared by 1 base and J by 5 bases, with 9 bases between. In germline, CDR1 is SGHAT, CDR2 FQNNGV. CDR3 nucleotide sequence: TGTGCCAGCAGCTTAGGGCAGGGGCACGAGCAGTACTTC. As protein: CASSLGQGHEQYF.

This rearrangement joins TRBV7-9 to TRBJ1-3, with unresolved D. V lost 5 bases to trimming and J lost 6 bases, with 17 bases between them. CDR3 length: 15 residues. Germline assignment: CDR1 SEHNR and CDR2 FQNEAQ (reference sequence). The CDR3 reads CASSLTGVLENTIYF. The CDR3 DNA reads TGTGCCAGCAGCCTCACCGGGGTCTTAGAAAACACCATATATTTT.

The chain links TRBV20-1 to TRBJ1-1, with 8 bases lining up with TRBD1. CDR1 DFQATT and CDR2 SNEGSKA come from the germline V gene (reference sequence). This CDR3 has 11 residues. Unmatched junction bases numbered 3, after V lost 6 bases and J lost 6 bases. The chain's CDR3 is CSAAGGPEAFF. In DNA, the CDR3 is TGCAGTGCGGCAGGGGGCCCTGAAGCTTTCTTT.

This clone has a single count. The V and J genes are TRBV2 and TRBJ2-3; a weak D match, TRBD2 (5 bases). Trimming left V 3 bases short and J 2 bases short, with 6 bases between. Germline CDR1 and CDR2: SNHLY and FYNNEI. This CDR3 is 13 amino acids long. This CDR3 reads CASSDGVTDTQYF. CDR3 nucleotide sequence: TGTGCCAGCAGTGACGGGGTCACAGATACGCAGTATTTT. Full variable domain (outside the CDR3, taken from reference TRBV2 and TRBJ2-3): EPEVTQTPSHQVTQMGQEVILRCVPISNHLYFYWYRQILGQKVEFLVSFYNNEISEKSEIFDDQFSVERPDGSNFTLKIRSTKLEDSAMYFCASSDGVTDTQYFGPGTRLTVL.

The rearrangement uses TRBV29-1 and TRBJ1-1; no firm D call. Germline V gene sequence: CDR1 SQVTM, CDR2 ANQGSEA. The ends were cut back, 7 bases at V and 1 base at J, with 10 bases in the middle. The CDR3 length is 12 residues. In DNA form, the CDR3 reads TGCAGCGCCGTGGAGGGGAACACTGAAGCTTTCTTT. Its translation is CSAVEGNTEAFF.

On this clone itself: Germline and junction disagree at one end, which may indicate a read error. V and J are TRBV7-7 and TRBJ2-5; no reliable D call. The CDR3 runs 15 residues. Germline values: CDR1 SSHAT, CDR2 FNYEAQ (reference sequence). The CDR3 DNA reads as TGTGCTAGCAGCTTGGGCCGCGAGCCCCAAGAGACCCAGTACTTC. Protein: CASSLGREPQETQYF.

J is TRBJ2-5 and V is TRBV6-6; 11 bases align to TRBD2. V lost 5 bases to trimming and J lost 4 bases; unmatched junction nucleotides: 6. Germline values: CDR1 MNHNY, CDR2 SVGAGI (reference sequence). This CDR3 is 15 amino acids long. As DNA, the CDR3 is TGTGCCAGCAGTCACTGGACTAGCGGGCCAGAGACCCAGTACTTC. This codes for CASSHWTSGPETQYF.

The gene calls are TRBV9 and TRBJ2-2, with no clear D. The germline gives CDR1 SGDLS, CDR2 YYNGEE. V gave up 4 bases and J gave up 1 base, with 5 bases separating them. CDR3 length: 13 amino acids. CDR3 coding DNA: TGTGCCAGCAGCCTCCTGAACACCGGGGAGCTGTTTTTT. Translated, it gives CASSLLNTGELFF.